The 27 T cell receptor beta chains presented below share a single source sample, sequenced in a study of CD8+ T cells in alopecia areata. Documented treatment: oral pan-JAK inhibitor, 5-10 mg twice daily. RNA was extracted and reverse transcribed into cDNA as the sequencing template. The repertoire was sequenced with immunoSEQ multiplex PCR; TCRdb's copy has only in-frame clones and lacks some. The repertoire has around 110,000 clones, about four fifths of them found once; the top ten carry over 20%. The source material was CD8+ T cells sorted from blood, sampled at week 24, from a patient treated with tofacitinib. The receptor set was obtained from a human donor with alopecia areata.

This clone was seen only once. This rearrangement joins TRBV27 to TRBJ2-2; possibly TRBD2 for D (5 bases). Germline loops: CDR1 MNHEY, CDR2 SMNVEV (reference sequence). The CDR3 has 16 amino acids. V was clipped by 5 bases and J by 4 bases, with 17 bases between them. The CDR3 region is CASSGPGPRGTGELFF. The CDR3 nucleotides are TGTGCCAGCAGTGGACCGGGCCCCCGGGGCACCGGGGAGCTGTTTTTT.

The chain uses TRBV18 and TRBJ2-7; possible D gene TRBD1, 5 bases. Trimming left V 3 bases short and J 5 bases short, with 14 bases between. The CDR3 loop spans 14 amino acids. Germline-derived CDR1 and CDR2 are KGHSH and LQKENI. The CDR3 DNA is TGTGCCAGCTCACCGCCGACTTACAGGAACGAGCAGTACTTC. Amino acids: CASSPPTYRNEQYF.

The table lists this clone with a few counts. Other DNA sequences in the same sample also yield this CDR3. V is TRBV5-6 and J is TRBJ2-7; D possibly corresponds to TRBD1 (5 bases). The CDR3 is made up of 11 amino acids. Germline V lookup: CDR1 SGHDT, CDR2 YYEEEE. V dropped 2 bases and J dropped 6 bases, with 6 bases sitting between them. CDR3 sequence reads: CASSFGAEQYF. The CDR3, as DNA: TGTGCCAGCAGCTTTGGGGCCGAGCAGTACTTC.

The J gene is TRBJ2-7, the V gene TRBV7-9; TRBD2 agrees at 8 bases. Germline-derived CDR1 and CDR2 are SEHNR and FQNEAQ (reference sequence). The CDR3 contains 14 residues. Trimming cost V 4 bases and J 6 bases; bases outside gene matches: 8. The CDR3 DNA reads TGTGCCAGCAGCTCGACGGGAGGGAGGAGCGAGCAGTACTTC. Its protein is CASSSTGGRSEQYF.

V is TRBV7-2 and J is TRBJ2-1; 11 nucleotides agree with TRBD2. Germline CDR1 SGHTA, CDR2 FQGNSA. This CDR3 region has 15 residues. Trimming cost V 5 bases and J 4 bases; bases outside gene matches: 4. For the CDR3, the DNA is TGTGCCAGCAGCCAACTAGCGGGGGCATACAATGAGCAGTTCTTC. This sequence encodes CASSQLAGAYNEQFF.

The rearrangement links TRBV19 to TRBJ1-1, with unresolved D. This CDR3 region has 14 residues. The ends were cut back, 5 bases at V and 4 bases at J, with 14 bases in the middle. Germline V lookup: CDR1 LNHDA, CDR2 SQIVND (reference sequence). The DNA of the CDR3 is TGTGCCAGTAGTTTCGGGAACCGTTTCACTGAAGCTTTCTTT. It codes for CASSFGNRFTEAFF.

This sequence joins TRBV2 and TRBJ2-7; tentatively, D is TRBD2 (7 bases). Trimming took 7 bases from V and 1 from J, leaving 17 bases between them. The CDR3 extends over 15 amino acids. CDR1 and CDR2 (germline): SNHLY, FYNNEI. Here the CDR3 DNA reads TGTGCCAGCATCTTATCGGGGGGCCGATCCTACGAGCAGTACTTC. Translation gives CASILSGGRSYEQYF.

With respect to this clone: The junction and the germline gene differ at one end; a read error may be behind it. J is TRBJ2-7 and V is TRBV5-1; a weak D match, TRBD2 (7 bases). CDR3 length: 13 residues. Looked up from germline, CDR1 is SGHRS and CDR2 is YFSETQ. CDR3 in amino acids: CASSQYGGGPCNF. The CDR3, as DNA: TGCGCCAGCAGCCAGTATGGGGGGGGCCCCTGTAACTTC.

This chain links TRBV7-2 with TRBJ2-3; TRBD2 aligns across 9 bases. Looked up from germline, CDR1 is SGHTA and CDR2 is FQGNSA. This CDR3 region has 16 residues. Losses at the gene ends were 1 base for V and 3 bases for J; bases not matched to a gene: 5. The CDR3 sequence is CASSLVAGGLTDTQYF. The DNA of the CDR3 is TGTGCCAGCAGCTTAGTGGCGGGGGGGTTAACAGATACGCAGTATTTT.

J is TRBJ2-5 and V is TRBV4-3; D perhaps matches TRBD2 (5 bases). The V and J ends lost 0 bases and 1 base respectively, with 9 bases between them. Germline CDR1 and CDR2: LGHNA and YSLEER. There are 15 residues in the CDR3. This chain's CDR3 is CASSQDKDFQETQYF. The CDR3 nucleotides are TGCGCCAGCAGCCAAGATAAGGACTTCCAAGAGACCCAGTACTTC.

The chain combines TRBV7-2 with TRBJ2-1; D is possibly TRBD2 (5 bases). Germline V gene data show CDR1 as SGHTA and CDR2 as FQGNSA. The V gene lost 1 base and the J gene lost 0 bases, with 13 bases spanning the gap. This CDR3 has 17 residues. CDR3: CASSLEGPRDSYNEQFF. The CDR3 DNA sequence: TGTGCCAGCAGCTTAGAGGGCCCTCGGGACTCCTACAATGAGCAGTTCTTC.

V and J are TRBV27 and TRBJ2-7, with 8 bases fitting TRBD1. This CDR3 is 14 amino acids long. The V gene end was trimmed by 3 bases and the J gene end by 3 bases; junction bases not matched to a gene: 4. CDR1 and CDR2 (germline): MNHEY, SMNVEV (reference sequence). In DNA form, the CDR3 reads TGTGCCAGCAGTTTTTCAGGGGGCGTCTACGAGCAGTACTTC. It yields the protein CASSFSGGVYEQYF.

This chain uses TRBV5-4 with TRBJ2-3; D is uncertain. V gave up 1 base and J gave up 2 bases, with 8 bases separating them. Germline CDR1 reads SGHNT; CDR2 reads YYREEE (reference sequence). The CDR3 sequence is 14 residues long. In nucleotides, the CDR3 is TGTGCCAGCAGCTTGCCCGGAAACACAGATACGCAGTATTTT. The encoded protein is CASSLPGNTDTQYF.

This clone was counted between two and nine times. V usage is TRBV13 and J usage is TRBJ2-3; no definite D call. V was clipped by 3 bases and J by 6 bases, with 10 bases between them. The CDR3 runs to 13 residues. Germline assignment: CDR1 PRHDT and CDR2 FYEKMQ (reference sequence). CDR3 region: CASSLPSKDTQYF. CDR3 coding DNA: TGTGCCAGCAGCTTGCCTAGTAAGGATACGCAGTATTTT.

This sequence joins TRBV4-3 and TRBJ2-7, with 7 bases lining up with TRBD2. Trimming took 0 bases from V and 1 from J; bases not matched to a gene: 3. Germline CDR1 is LGHNA and CDR2 is YSLEER. There are 15 residues in the CDR3. The CDR3 region is CASSQESSGSYEQYF. The CDR3, as DNA: TGCGCCAGCAGCCAAGAGTCTAGCGGATCCTACGAGCAGTACTTC.

The rearrangement uses TRBV27 and TRBJ2-4, with TRBD2 matching 7 bases. The CDR3 runs 13 residues. J was trimmed by 6 bases and V by 5 bases; bases with no gene match: 4. From germline, CDR1 is MNHEY and CDR2 SMNVEV (reference sequence). The CDR3 DNA follows: TGTGCCAGCAGTCCCAGCGGGGCAAACATTCAGTACTTC. This codes for CASSPSGANIQYF.

The chain combines TRBV10-1 with TRBJ2-7; D unclear. V gave up 3 bases and J gave up 2 bases, with 14 bases separating them. Germline V gives CDR1 WNHNN, CDR2 SYGVQD (reference sequence). The CDR3 is 15 amino acids. In DNA, the CDR3 is TGCGCCAGCAGTGAAGGCCTCCCGACACCCTACGAGCAGTACTTC. Protein product: CASSEGLPTPYEQYF.

The rearrangement joins TRBV4-3 to TRBJ2-1, with 15 bases fitting TRBD2. Germline V gives CDR1 LGHNA, CDR2 YSLEER. The J segment lost 4 bases and the V segment lost 4 bases, leaving 2 bases of the junction unmatched. The CDR3 runs to 16 residues. The CDR3, as DNA: TGCGCCAGCAGCCCCGGACTAGCGGGGGGGTACAATGAGCAGTTCTTC. Translated: CASSPGLAGGYNEQFF.

The rearrangement links TRBV7-2 to TRBJ2-3; possible D gene TRBD2, 7 bases. The CDR3 is made up of 16 amino acids. The germline CDR1 and CDR2 sequences are SGHTA and FQGNSA. The V end lost 2 bases, the J end lost 1 base, and 13 bases lay between the germline ends. The DNA for the CDR3 is TGTGCCAGCAGCTTACCCGGGGGGCAGCGCACAGATACGCAGTATTTT. Its protein product is CASSLPGGQRTDTQYF.

This chain links TRBV5-6 with TRBJ2-5; D ambiguous. This CDR3 comprises 14 residues. Trimming cost V 2 bases and J 11 bases, with 19 bases left between them. CDR1 is SGHDT and CDR2 is YYEEEE in the germline V gene. The DNA of the CDR3 is TGTGCCAGCAGCTTCTTCACCGCAGGACCGGAGCAGTACTTC. It translates to CASSFFTAGPEQYF.

The chain couples TRBV29-1 to TRBJ2-7, with a tentative D call TRBD1 (7 bases). CDR1 is SQVTM, CDR2 ANQGSEA, per germline. The CDR3 consists of 12 residues. Trimming removed 4 bases at V and 4 bases at J, with 11 bases between. The CDR3 is CSVGDSGYEQYF. CDR3 nucleotides: TGCAGCGTTGGGGACAGCGGGTACGAGCAGTACTTC.

This chain uses TRBV7-9 with TRBJ2-7; 9 bases line up with TRBD1. The ends lost 5 bases at V and 5 bases at J; junction bases unmatched: 16. The CDR3 has 17 amino acids. Germline V gene sequence: CDR1 SEHNR, CDR2 FQNEAQ (reference sequence). CDR3 sequence (DNA): TGTGCCAGCAGCGTGACCCAGGGGGGACAGGGAGTTGACGAGCAGTACTTC. Translating it yields CASSVTQGGQGVDEQYF.

The CDR3 is CASKERGFAFF. CDR3 DNA: TGTGCCAGCAAAGAGCGGGGGTTTGCTTTCTTT. V is TRBV19 and J is TRBJ1-1, with a weak D call TRBD1 (5 bases). The V gene's germline CDR1 is LNHDA and CDR2 SQIVND (reference sequence). V was trimmed by 9 bases and J by 11 bases, leaving 16 bases between them. There are 11 residues in the CDR3.

V and J are TRBV4-3 and TRBJ2-7, with 7 positions matching TRBD1. Germline V CDR1 and CDR2: LGHNA, YSLEER. The CDR3 covers 13 residues. J was trimmed by 3 bases and V by 3 bases; bases with no gene match: 2. The CDR3 coding sequence is TGCGCCAGCAGCCAGCAGGGGGTCTACGAGCAGTACTTC. It specifies CASSQQGVYEQYF.

The gene calls are TRBV27 and TRBJ2-2; 7 bases are a match to TRBD1. V shed 2 bases, J shed 3 bases, and the junction held 9 bases outside the gene matches. Per germline, CDR1 MNHEY and CDR2 SMNVEV (reference sequence). The CDR3 loop spans 17 amino acids. The CDR3 loop reads CASSLRGLGMDTGELFF. For the CDR3, the DNA is TGTGCCAGCAGTTTAAGGGGGCTAGGGATGGACACCGGGGAGCTGTTTTTT.

The chain combines TRBV7-9 with TRBJ1-1, with 10 bases matching TRBD1. V was pared by 5 bases and J by 5 bases, with 11 bases of the junction left unmatched. The germline V gene has CDR1 SEHNR and CDR2 FQNEAQ (reference sequence). There are 16 residues in the CDR3. The CDR3 loop is CASSLDRGRWVTEAFF. CDR3 DNA sequence: TGTGCCAGCAGCCTCGACAGGGGGCGTTGGGTTACTGAAGCTTTCTTT. Together with reference TRBV7-9 and TRBJ1-1, the CDR3 gives the full variable domain: DTGVSQNPRHKITKRGQNVTFRCDPISEHNRLYWYRQTLGQGPEFLTYFQNEAQLEKSRLLSDRFSAERPKGSFSTLEIQRTEQGDSAMYLCASSLDRGRWVTEAFFGQGTRLTVV.

The chain couples TRBV27 to TRBJ2-1; D ambiguous. Germline lookup yields CDR1 MNHEY and CDR2 SMNVEV (reference sequence). The CDR3 is made up of 17 amino acids. Trimming removed 4 bases at V and 0 bases at J, with 16 bases between. The CDR3 bases are TGTGCCAGCAGTTCCTTACGGACGGAATCCTCCTACAATGAGCAGTTCTTC. Translating gives CASSSLRTESSYNEQFF.